A selection of T cell receptor beta chains follows, all from one sample in a study of cytomegalovirus exposure and HLA in healthy donors. The repertoire was sequenced with immunoSEQ multiplex PCR; TCRdb's copy has only in-frame clones and lacks some. The sample holds under 120,000 clones, about 70% seen once. The sample taken for sequencing was PBMCs. The receptors come from a man aged 45 to 65 in good health and CMV-seropositive. Both conserved end residues are trimmed from each CDR3.

J	V	CDR3
TRBJ1-4	TRBV7-2	ASSPTDRVATGEKLF
TRBJ2-3	TRBV7-9	ASSITSGRTPDTQY
TRBJ2-5	TRBV5-6	ACSSFARGGDQETQY
TRBJ2-1	TRBV27	ASSLSDSGMEQF
TRBJ2-1	TRBV9	ASSVGTHNEQF
TRBJ2-2	TRBV7-8	ASSPPGGRAGELF
TRBJ2-5	TRBV7-6	ASSLEVGSETQY
TRBJ2-5	TRBV5-4	ASSSSLAGARETQY
TRBJ2-7	TRBV4-1	ASSQGGSMYEQY
TRBJ2-5	TRBV9	ASSPGLAGETQY
TRBJ1-1	TRBV10-3	ATQGQGNTEAF
TRBJ2-1	TRBV18	ASSRGLAGGSAYNEQF
TRBJ1-2	TRBV5-1	ASTRQGGYGYT
TRBJ2-2	TRBV5-1	ASSLGHSLNTGELF
TRBJ2-7	TRBV4-1	ASSQEKGAYEQY
TRBJ2-2	TRBV4-1	ASSHLFAANTGELF
TRBJ1-4	TRBV2	ASRADRVRANEKLF
TRBJ1-2	TRBV5-4	ASSQGQRGGGYT
TRBJ2-1	TRBV7-9	ASSPKLRNSNEQF
TRBJ2-2	TRBV18	ASSPLARTGELF
TRBJ1-2	TRBV4-1	ASSPSGGGGKSYGYT
TRBJ2-1	TRBV5-1	ASSLVGQGGDEQF
TRBJ1-5	TRBV12-5	ASGLSAVYSNQPQH
TRBJ2-7	TRBV10-1	ASSETSDQNYEQY
TRBJ2-7	TRBV7-9	ASSHNVGGGYYEQY
TRBJ2-1	TRBV6-5	ATGNGGERQF
TRBJ2-1	TRBV5-1	ASSLVGTGSYNEQF
TRBJ1-5	TRBV4-1	ASSQDPRSLGNQPQH
TRBJ1-5	TRBV5-1	ASAVAPGQPQH
TRBJ2-1	TRBV28	ASSFGGRMNEQF
TRBJ1-5	TRBV2	ASRWGQGVGQPQH
TRBJ1-5	TRBV7-2	ASSLDRGSNQPQH
TRBJ2-7	TRBV5-1	ASSIRTGGLEQY
TRBJ2-1	TRBV9	ASSVGGGLSYNEQF
TRBJ1-6	TRBV6-1	ASSVPPGQSSYNSPLH
TRBJ1-2	TRBV5-4	ASSLDEQNYGYT
TRBJ2-2	TRBV19	ASKTEARAGELF
TRBJ2-7	TRBV27	ASSLYSPRGLALEQY
TRBJ1-2	TRBV10-3	AINKDIGYGYT
TRBJ1-6	TRBV5-1	ASSSGAGDNSPLH
-	TRBV2	ASSARGLYEQY
TRBJ2-1	TRBV27	ASSLRTSGPGGHNEQF
TRBJ2-5	TRBV9	ASSLGTSQETQY
TRBJ1-2	TRBV6-1	ASRQGRGYT
TRBJ2-3	TRBV11-2	ASSLLPIAGDTQY
TRBJ1-1	TRBV30	AWSVFREAF
TRBJ1-1	TRBV2	ASSYRGSDTEAS
TRBJ1-2	TRBV10-3	AISEEAPYGNYGYT
TRBJ2-5	TRBV5-1	ASSLDKETQY
TRBJ2-7	TRBV28	ASSPTGPEQY
TRBJ2-7	TRBV5-6	ASSPPTGYEQY
TRBJ1-1	TRBV27	ASSLSPGGTNTEAF
TRBJ2-7	TRBV5-6	ASSRDSGTSYEQY
TRBJ2-3	TRBV7-3	ASSLEAGGPWRIDTQY
TRBJ2-5	TRBV4-1	ASSRQAIQETQY
TRBJ2-3	TRBV9	ASSVLQGDSTDTQY